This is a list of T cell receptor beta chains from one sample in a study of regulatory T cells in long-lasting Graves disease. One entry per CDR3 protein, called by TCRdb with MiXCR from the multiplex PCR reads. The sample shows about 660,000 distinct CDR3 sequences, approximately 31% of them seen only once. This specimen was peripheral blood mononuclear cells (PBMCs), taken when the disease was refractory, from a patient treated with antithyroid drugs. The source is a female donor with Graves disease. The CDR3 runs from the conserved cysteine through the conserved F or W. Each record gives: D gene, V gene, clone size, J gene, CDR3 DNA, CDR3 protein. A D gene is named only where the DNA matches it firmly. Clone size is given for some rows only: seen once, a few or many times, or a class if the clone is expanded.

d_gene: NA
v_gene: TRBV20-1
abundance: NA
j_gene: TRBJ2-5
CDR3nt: TGCAGTGCTAGAGGGTTAGCGACCAGTCAAGAGACCCAGTACTTC
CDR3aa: CSARGLATSQETQYF

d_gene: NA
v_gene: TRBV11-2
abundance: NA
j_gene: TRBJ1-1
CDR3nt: TGTGCCAGCAGCTTAGGGGTACTTCACACTGAAGCCTTCTTT
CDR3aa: CASSLGVLHTEAFF

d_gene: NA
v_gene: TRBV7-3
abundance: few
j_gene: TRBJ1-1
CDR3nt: TGTGCCAGCAAAAAGACAGTGGGGAACACTGAAGCTTTCTTT
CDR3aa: CASKKTVGNTEAFF

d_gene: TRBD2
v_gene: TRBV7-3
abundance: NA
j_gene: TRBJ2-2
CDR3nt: TGTGCCAGCAGCTTAACGGTCATAGCGGGAGGGCCGGATAACACCGGGGAGCTGTTTTTT
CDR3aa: CASSLTVIAGGPDNTGELFF

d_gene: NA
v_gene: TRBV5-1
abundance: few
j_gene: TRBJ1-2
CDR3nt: TGCGCCAGCAGCTTGGCCGGGAGAATGGACTATGGCTACACCTTC
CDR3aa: CASSLAGRMDYGYTF

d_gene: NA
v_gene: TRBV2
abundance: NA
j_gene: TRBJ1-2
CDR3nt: TGTGCCAGCAGTGAAGGTTTTGGCGCAAGCTATGGCTACACCTTC
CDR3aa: CASSEGFGASYGYTF

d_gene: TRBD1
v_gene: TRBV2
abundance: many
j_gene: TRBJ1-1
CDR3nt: TGTGCCAGCGCTACGGACAGGTCTTACACTGAAGCTTTCTTT
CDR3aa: CASATDRSYTEAFF

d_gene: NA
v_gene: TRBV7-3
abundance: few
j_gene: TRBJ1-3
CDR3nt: TGTGCCAGCAGCTTAATAATCCCCGGGGCAGCTGGAAACACCATATATTTT
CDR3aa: CASSLIIPGAAGNTIYF

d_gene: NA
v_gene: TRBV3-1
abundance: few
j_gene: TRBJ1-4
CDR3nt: TGTGCCAGCAGCCTGAATCCCCGGGGAGGTGAAAAACTGTTTTTT
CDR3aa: CASSLNPRGGEKLFF

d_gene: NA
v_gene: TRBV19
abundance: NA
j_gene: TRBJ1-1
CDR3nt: TGTGCCAGTACCACCAACAGGAATGAAGCTTTCTTT
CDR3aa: CASTTNRNEAFF

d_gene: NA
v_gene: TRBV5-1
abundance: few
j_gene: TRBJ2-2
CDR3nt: TGCGCCAGCAGCGGGGGACTCCACGGTCCCGGGGAGCTGTTTTTT
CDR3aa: CASSGGLHGPGELFF